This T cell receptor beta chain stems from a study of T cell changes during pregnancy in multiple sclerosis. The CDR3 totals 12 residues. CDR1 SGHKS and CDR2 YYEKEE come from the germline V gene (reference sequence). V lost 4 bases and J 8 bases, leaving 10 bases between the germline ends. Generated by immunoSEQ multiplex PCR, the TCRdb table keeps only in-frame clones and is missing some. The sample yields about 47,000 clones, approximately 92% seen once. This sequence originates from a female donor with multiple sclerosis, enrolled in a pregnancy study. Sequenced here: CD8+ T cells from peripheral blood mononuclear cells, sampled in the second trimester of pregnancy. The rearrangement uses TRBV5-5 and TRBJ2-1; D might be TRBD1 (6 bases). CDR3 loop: CASSPSGDEQFF. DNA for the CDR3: TGTGCCAGCAGCCCTTCAGGGGATGAGCAGTTCTTC.